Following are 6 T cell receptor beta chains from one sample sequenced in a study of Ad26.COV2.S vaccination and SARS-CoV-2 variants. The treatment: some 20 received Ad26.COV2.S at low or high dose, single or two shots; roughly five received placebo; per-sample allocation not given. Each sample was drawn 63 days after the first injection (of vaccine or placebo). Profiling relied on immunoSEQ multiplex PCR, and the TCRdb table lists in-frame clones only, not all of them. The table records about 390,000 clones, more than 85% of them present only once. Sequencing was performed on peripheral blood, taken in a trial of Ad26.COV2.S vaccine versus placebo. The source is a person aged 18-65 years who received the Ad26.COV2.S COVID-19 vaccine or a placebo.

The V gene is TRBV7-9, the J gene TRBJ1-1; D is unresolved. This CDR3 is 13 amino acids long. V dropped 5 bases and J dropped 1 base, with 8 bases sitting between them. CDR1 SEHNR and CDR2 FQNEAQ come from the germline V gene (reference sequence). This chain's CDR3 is CASSLAWNTEAFF. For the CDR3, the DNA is TGTGCCAGCAGCCTCGCGTGGAACACTGAAGCTTTCTTT. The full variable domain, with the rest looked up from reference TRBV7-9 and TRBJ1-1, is DTGVSQNPRHKITKRGQNVTFRCDPISEHNRLYWYRQTLGQGPEFLTYFQNEAQLEKSRLLSDRFSAERPKGSFSTLEIQRTEQGDSAMYLCASSLAWNTEAFFGQGTRLTVV.

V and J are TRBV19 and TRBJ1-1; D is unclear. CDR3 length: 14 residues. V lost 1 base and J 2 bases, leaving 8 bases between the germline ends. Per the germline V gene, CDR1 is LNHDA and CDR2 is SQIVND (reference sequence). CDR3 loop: CASSIGSTNTEAFF. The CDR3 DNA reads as TGTGCCAGTAGTATAGGCTCAACTAACACTGAAGCTTTCTTT.

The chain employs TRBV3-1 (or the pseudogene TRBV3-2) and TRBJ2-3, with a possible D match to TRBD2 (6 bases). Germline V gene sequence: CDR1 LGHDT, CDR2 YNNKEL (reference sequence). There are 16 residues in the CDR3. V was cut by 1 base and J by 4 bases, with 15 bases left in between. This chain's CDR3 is CASSQVGGEISDTQYF. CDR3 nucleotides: TGTGCCAGCAGCCAAGTGGGCGGGGAGATTTCAGATACGCAGTATTTT.

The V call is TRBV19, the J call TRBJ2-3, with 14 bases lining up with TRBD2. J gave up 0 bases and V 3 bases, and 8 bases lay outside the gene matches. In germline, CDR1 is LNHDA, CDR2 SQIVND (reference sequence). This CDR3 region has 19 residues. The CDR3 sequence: CASSIFPGLAGASTDTQYF. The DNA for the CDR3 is TGTGCCAGTAGTATCTTTCCGGGACTAGCGGGGGCTAGCACAGATACGCAGTATTTT.

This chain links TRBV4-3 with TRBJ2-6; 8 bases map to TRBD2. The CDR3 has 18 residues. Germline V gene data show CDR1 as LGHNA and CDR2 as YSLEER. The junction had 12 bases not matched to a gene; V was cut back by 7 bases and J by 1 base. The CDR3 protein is CASNPTGGGTSGANVLTF. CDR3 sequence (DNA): TGCGCCAGCAACCCAACGGGGGGGGGCACGTCTGGGGCCAACGTCCTGACTTTC.

CDR3 in amino acids: CASSWGGTGGNEQFF. CDR3 sequence (DNA): TGCGCCAGCAGCTGGGGTGGGACAGGGGGCAATGAGCAGTTCTTC. The chain joins TRBV5-1 to TRBJ2-1; TRBD1 aligns across 11 bases. Germline V gene lookup returns CDR1 SGHRS and CDR2 YFSETQ. CDR3 length: 15 residues. J was trimmed by 6 bases and V by 3 bases; bases with no gene match: 5. Full variable domain (rest looked up from reference TRBV5-1 and TRBJ2-1): KAGVTQTPRYLIKTRGQQVTLSCSPISGHRSVSWYQQTPGQGLQFLFEYFSETQRNKGNFPGRFSGRQFSNSRSEMNVSTLELGDSALYLCASSWGGTGGNEQFFGPGTRLTVL.